The next 23 T cell receptor beta chains were all read from a single sample in a study of blood T cells in healthy people across ages. With a J-beta primer mix and a sample-barcoded 5' primer, a second PCR ran about 6 to 11 cycles. TCRdb reprocessed the 5' RACE reads via MiXCR and lists one record per CDR3 protein. The sample includes approximately 690,000 distinct CDR3 sequences, 40% to 45% of them seen just once. The sample taken for sequencing was blood. Receptors originate from a man older than 75 in good health.

This clonotype has only a few counts. The chain is built from TRBV27 and TRBJ2-1; D not resolved. This CDR3 spans 16 amino acids. Germline V gene sequence: CDR1 MNHEY, CDR2 SMNVEV (reference sequence). The V gene lost 5 bases and the J gene lost 2 bases, with 16 bases spanning the gap. DNA of the CDR3: TGTGCCAGCAGTGCAAGACGGTCGGGCACCTACAATGAGCAGTTCTTC. This encodes CASSARRSGTYNEQFF.

The chain joins TRBV6-2 or TRBV6-3 to TRBJ2-3; D remains unclear. This CDR3 contains 12 residues. V gave up 4 bases and J gave up 4 bases, with 6 bases separating them. The germline gives CDR1 MNHEY, CDR2 SVGEGT. CDR3 sequence (DNA): TGTGCCAGCAGTTGGGCAGCAGATACGCAGTATTTT. Translated, it gives CASSWAADTQYF.

This clonotype has more than one count but fewer than ten. The chain links TRBV7-2 to TRBJ1-6, with D possibly TRBD1 on 5 matching bases. The CDR3 sequence is 18 residues long. Germline V gives CDR1 SGHTA, CDR2 FQGNSA. Trimming cost V 2 bases and J 4 bases, with 18 bases left between them. The CDR3: CASSLTSGALRYNSPLHF. CDR3 coding DNA: TGTGCCAGCAGCTTAACATCCGGGGCTCTTCGTTATAATTCACCCCTCCACTTT.

This clonotype appeared many times. The V gene is TRBV29-1, the J gene TRBJ2-1; D gene uncertain. V was shortened by 4 bases and J by 7 bases, with 14 bases between the two germline ends. CDR3 length: 13 amino acids. CDR1 SQVTM and CDR2 ANQGSEA come from the germline V gene. The CDR3 sequence is CSVVVVMGNEQFF. The CDR3 DNA reads as TGCAGCGTTGTGGTGGTAATGGGAAATGAGCAGTTCTTC.

DNA of the CDR3: TGCAGTGCTAAGGCTCAGGGAGAAGATCAGCCCCAGCATTTT. Translation gives CSAKAQGEDQPQHF. V usage is TRBV20-1 and J usage is TRBJ1-5; D perhaps matches TRBD1 (5 bases). Looked up from germline, CDR1 is DFQATT and CDR2 is SNEGSKA (reference sequence). V lost 4 bases, J lost 5 bases, and 15 bases lay in between. CDR3 length equals 14 residues.

This clonotype was seen many times. The chain couples TRBV28 to TRBJ2-5, with D perhaps given as TRBD1 or TRBD2 (5 bases each). The V and J ends lost 7 bases and 5 bases respectively, with 11 bases between them. Per the germline V gene, CDR1 is MDHEN and CDR2 is SYDVKM. The CDR3 is made up of 12 amino acids. The CDR3 bases are TGTGCCAGCAACGTGGGACGGGAGACCCAGTACTTC. Translated: CASNVGRETQYF.

This clonotype has more than one count but fewer than ten. The V call is TRBV20-1, the J call TRBJ2-6; TRBD1 aligns across 10 bases. With 5 bases clipped from V and 0 bases from J, the junction kept 13 bases outside the gene matches. The germline V gene has CDR1 DFQATT and CDR2 SNEGSKA (reference sequence). The CDR3 is 19 amino acids. For the CDR3, the DNA is TGCAGTGCTTTTTCAAGAAGACAGGGGGCAAGCTCTGGGGCCAACGTCCTGACTTTC. Translating it yields CSAFSRRQGASSGANVLTF.

The V call is TRBV6-5, the J call TRBJ2-5; D is possibly TRBD1 (7 bases). The J call may be incorrect, as the DNA end agrees better with TRBJ2-7. CDR1 and CDR2 from the germline V gene are MNHEY and SVGAGI. The CDR3 has 15 amino acids. The CDR3, as DNA: TGTGCCAGCAGTTACTCGGGGGGACAGTTCGACGAGCAGTACTTC. Translating it yields CASSYSGGQFDEQYF.

The chain links TRBV28 to TRBJ1-2; no reliable D call. Deletions cut 1 base from V and 4 bases from J, with 10 bases between. In germline, CDR1 is MDHEN, CDR2 SYDVKM. There are 14 residues in the CDR3. CDR3 nucleotide sequence: TGTGCCAGCAGTTTATCGGTTCGTAGCTATGGCTACACCTTC. As protein: CASSLSVRSYGYTF.

In its sample, this clonotype was seen many times. The gene calls are TRBV20-1 and TRBJ2-1; D is perhaps TRBD1 or TRBD2 (5 bases each). The CDR3 length is 11 residues. Trimming took 1 base from V and 10 from J, leaving 8 bases between them. CDR1 is DFQATT and CDR2 is SNEGSKA in the germline V gene (reference sequence). The CDR3: CSARGEGEQFF. The CDR3 bases are TGCAGTGCTAGAGGCGAGGGGGAGCAGTTCTTC.

This clonotype came up a few times. The chain combines TRBV6-2 or TRBV6-3 with TRBJ2-4; D may correspond to TRBD1 or TRBD2 (5 bases each). Trimming cost V 0 bases and J 8 bases, with 5 bases left between them. This CDR3 comprises 12 residues. Per the germline V gene, CDR1 is MNHEY and CDR2 is SVGEGT. CDR3 sequence reads: CASSYSGDIQYF. The DNA for the CDR3 is TGTGCCAGCAGTTACTCGGGGGACATTCAGTACTTC.

The rearrangement links TRBV10-3 to TRBJ2-1; 9 bases align to TRBD1. The CDR3 runs 16 residues. Trimming took 4 bases from V and 6 from J; bases not matched to a gene: 10. The V gene's germline CDR1 is ENHRY and CDR2 SYGVKD. CDR3 in DNA: TGTGCCATCAGTGGTAGTTGGACAGGGGATCGCAATGAGCAGTTCTTC. Translation gives CAISGSWTGDRNEQFF.

This chain links TRBV5-1 with TRBJ2-3; D is possibly TRBD1 (5 bases). Trimming removed 0 bases from V and 3 bases from J, with 11 bases in between. The CDR3 runs 15 residues. Germline loops: CDR1 SGHRS, CDR2 YFSETQ. The CDR3: CASSLEGRYTDTQYF. CDR3 sequence (DNA): TGCGCCAGCAGCTTGGAGGGGCGCTATACAGATACGCAGTATTTT.

The chain employs TRBV5-1 and TRBJ2-7; D may match TRBD1 or TRBD2 (5 bases each). Looked up from germline, CDR1 is SGHRS and CDR2 is YFSETQ. The ends were cut back, 2 bases at V and 3 bases at J, with 15 bases in the middle. This CDR3 region has 15 residues. CDR3 nucleotides: TGCGCCAGCAGCTTACCCGGGACGAAAGGCTACGAGCAGTACTTC. It codes for CASSLPGTKGYEQYF.

Regarding this clonotype: A much larger clonotype is one base distant, so this may be a read error. V is TRBV20-1 and J is TRBJ2-7; the D gene is possibly TRBD1 (6 bases). The CDR3 covers 12 residues. CDR1 DFQATT and CDR2 SNEGSKA come from the germline V gene (reference sequence). The CDR3 spells CIARPQGSEQYF. The CDR3 DNA is TGCATTGCTAGGCCACAGGGTAGCGAGCAGTACTTC.

This clonotype was detected a few times. The rearrangement links TRBV6-2 or TRBV6-3 to TRBJ2-3; tentative D call: TRBD1 (7 bases). Trimming took 6 bases from V and 3 from J, leaving 16 bases between them. Germline CDR1 and CDR2: MNHEY and SVGEGT. The CDR3 sequence is 15 residues long. DNA for the CDR3: TGTGCCAGCAGACCCGGGGGCAGGGGGACAGATACGCAGTATTTT. Translating gives CASRPGGRGTDTQYF.

This clonotype has only a few counts. V usage is TRBV15 and J usage is TRBJ2-5; D not resolved. Trimming took 4 bases from V and 4 from J, leaving 10 bases between them. Per germline, CDR1 LNHNV and CDR2 YYDKDF (reference sequence). The CDR3 has 13 amino acids. CDR3 nucleotide sequence: TGTGCCACCAGCATGGGCGAGGTAGAGACCCAGTACTTC. Amino acid sequence: CATSMGEVETQYF.

V gene TRBV15 combines with J gene TRBJ2-5, with unresolved D. Trimming cost V 0 bases and J 1 base, with 6 bases left between them. The CDR3 consists of 14 residues. In germline, CDR1 is LNHNV, CDR2 YYDKDF (reference sequence). The CDR3 bases are TGTGCCACCAGCAGAGATGTAGGCCAAGAGACCCAGTACTTC. Translation gives CATSRDVGQETQYF.

The chain is built from TRBV7-2 and TRBJ1-1, with 8 bases fitting TRBD1. The CDR3 extends over 15 amino acids. Germline V gives CDR1 SGHTA, CDR2 FQGNSA. Trimming took 5 bases from V and 0 from J; bases not matched to a gene: 5. This CDR3 is CASSRQGILNTEAFF. The CDR3 DNA follows: TGTGCCAGCAGCCGACAGGGGATTTTGAACACTGAAGCTTTCTTT.

The rearrangement joins TRBV5-1 to TRBJ1-2; D gene uncertain. This CDR3 spans 14 amino acids. CDR1 is SGHRS, CDR2 YFSETQ, per germline. Trimming left V 4 bases short and J 5 bases short, with 15 bases between. This CDR3 is CASSDPGQPYGYTF. CDR3 coding DNA: TGCGCCAGCAGCGACCCTGGGCAGCCGTATGGCTACACCTTC.

The chain recombines TRBV27 with TRBJ1-2, with D possibly being TRBD1 (5 bases). V was clipped by 5 bases and J by 3 bases, with 16 bases between them. Germline CDR1 is MNHEY and CDR2 is SMNVEV (reference sequence). This CDR3 comprises 15 residues. This CDR3 is CASSLGRLPYYGYTF. CDR3 coding DNA: TGTGCCAGCAGTCTGGGACGGCTCCCATACTATGGCTACACCTTC.

The chain carries TRBV6-6 and TRBJ2-7, with TRBD2 as a possible D gene (6 bases). Trimming took off 7 bases at V and 2 bases at J, with 9 bases between the two ends. Germline V lookup: CDR1 MNHNY, CDR2 SVGAGI (reference sequence). The length of the CDR3 is 12 residues. The CDR3 is CASNGGPYEQYF. CDR3 DNA: TGTGCCAGCAACGGGGGACCCTACGAGCAGTACTTC.

V usage is TRBV7-6 and J usage is TRBJ2-5, with TRBD1 as a possible D gene (6 bases). Germline V lookup: CDR1 SGHVS, CDR2 FNYEAQ. V was pared by 6 bases and J by 4 bases, with 9 bases between. CDR3 length equals 12 residues. DNA of the CDR3: TGTGCCAGCAGGGGCAGGGGAGAGACCCAGTACTTC. Its translation is CASRGRGETQYF.